This TCR beta chain was captured by sequencing in a study of identical twins. TCRdb ran MiXCR on the 5' RACE reads and lists one entry per CDR3 protein. Of 410,000 or so distinct CDR3 sequences listed, less than 20% are singletons. Trimming left V 5 bases short and J 3 bases short, with 17 bases between. Germline assignment: CDR1 KGHSY and CDR2 FQNENV. The length of the CDR3 is 15 residues. The receptor was derived from a man between 45 and 60 years old in good health. The sequenced sample consisted of naive T cells sorted from blood. V is TRBV16 and J is TRBJ2-7; perhaps D is TRBD1 or TRBD2 (5 bases each). The CDR3: CASSAGTLRGYEQYF. The DNA for the CDR3 is TGTGCCAGCAGCGCCGGGACCCTCCGGGGCTACGAGCAGTACTTC.